Each of the 9 T cell receptor beta chains below was sequenced from the same sample in a study of T cells in Graves' hyperthyroidism and ophthalmopathy. RNA transcripts yielded amplified TCR beta CDR3 regions. A set of HTBI primers served as the primers for a first-round RT-PCR of the TCR CDR3. TCRdb used MiXCR to reprocess the multiplex PCR reads, holding one entry per CDR3 protein. The data show under 200,000 distinct CDR3 sequences, about 9.4% seen once. Material: blood. Receptor source: a woman aged 18 to 35 with Graves' hyperthyroidism that later progressed to Graves' ophthalmopathy.

This clonotype showed up many times. The V gene is TRBV19, the J gene TRBJ1-1, with TRBD1 matching 7 bases. J lost 4 bases, V lost 5 bases, and 4 bases had no gene match. This CDR3 contains 13 residues. Germline V gene sequence: CDR1 LNHDA, CDR2 SQIVND (reference sequence). CDR3 DNA: TGTGCCAGTAGTGGACAGGCGGGCACTGAAGCTTTCTTT. Translated, it gives CASSGQAGTEAFF.

This clonotype has at least ten counts. The chain is built from TRBV28 and TRBJ1-5, with a tentative D call TRBD1 (5 bases). V was pared by 5 bases and J by 0 bases, with 17 bases between. This CDR3 is 17 amino acids long. The germline gives CDR1 MDHEN, CDR2 SYDVKM. The CDR3 reads CASSLSYGDHSNQPQHF. The CDR3 nucleotides are TGTGCCAGCAGTCTCTCCTATGGGGACCATAGCAATCAGCCCCAGCATTTT.

Ten or more counts support this clonotype. This sequence joins TRBV5-6 and TRBJ1-6, with D unclear. The V gene's germline CDR1 is SGHDT and CDR2 YYEEEE. The CDR3 consists of 15 residues. V shed 0 bases and J shed 0 bases, with 4 bases lying between them. The chain's CDR3 is CASSLEYSYNSPLHF. For the CDR3, the DNA is TGTGCCAGCAGCTTGGAGTACTCCTATAATTCACCCCTCCACTTT.

This clonotype appeared many times. The chain recombines TRBV25-1 with TRBJ2-5, with no clear D. V was trimmed by 7 bases and J by 7 bases, leaving 10 bases between them. CDR1 and CDR2 (germline): MGHDK, SYGVNS. CDR3 length: 11 residues. The CDR3 loop reads CASIQVGTQYF. The CDR3 bases are TGTGCCAGCATCCAGGTTGGGACCCAGTACTTC.

This clonotype was observed at least ten times. This rearrangement joins TRBV27 to TRBJ2-3; the match to TRBD2 covers 12 bases. Unmatched junction bases numbered 10, after V lost 6 bases and J lost 0 bases. The CDR3 consists of 18 residues. CDR1 and CDR2 from the germline V gene are MNHEY and SMNVEV (reference sequence). The CDR3 sequence: CASRKGLAGRGSTDTQYF. The CDR3 DNA reads as TGTGCCAGCAGGAAAGGACTAGCGGGGAGGGGTAGCACAGATACGCAGTATTTT.

The rearrangement uses TRBV6-2 or TRBV6-3 and TRBJ2-7; 7 bases are a match to TRBD1. Germline CDR1 is MNHEY and CDR2 is SVGEGT. This CDR3 is built from 14 residues. V lost 6 bases to trimming and J lost 6 bases; unmatched junction nucleotides: 11. The CDR3 region is CASSPTGNLVEQYF. CDR3 nucleotide sequence: TGTGCCAGCAGCCCGACAGGGAATTTGGTCGAGCAGTACTTC.

To note about this clonotype: Just one base apart from a much larger clone, this may be a read error. The J gene is TRBJ1-1, the V gene TRBV27; D remains ambiguous. Between the trimmed V and J ends, which lost 5 bases and 3 bases, there was a span of 25 bases. Germline CDR1 and CDR2: MNHEY and SMNVEV (reference sequence). CDR3 length: 18 residues. This CDR3 reads CASSPCRRGILRDTEAFF. The CDR3 nucleotides read TGTGCCAGCAGTCCTTGCAGGAGAGGGATTCTAAGGGACACTGAAGCTTTCTTT.

Comments on this clonotype: This may stem from a read error, because a much larger clone lies one nucleotide away. In DNA form, the CDR3 reads TGCAGTGCTACCGGGACTAGCAGATGGGATGAGCAGTACTTC. This codes for CSATGTSRWDEQYF. The V and J genes are TRBV20-1 and TRBJ2-7, with 9 bases lining up with TRBD2. The germline gives CDR1 DFQATT, CDR2 SNEGSKA (reference sequence). The V and J ends lost 4 bases and 7 bases, in that order; junction bases with no gene match: 11. The CDR3 extends over 14 amino acids.

The V gene is TRBV7-9, the J gene TRBJ1-5; TRBD1 aligns across 8 bases. Germline V gives CDR1 SEHNR, CDR2 FQNEAQ (reference sequence). The V gene end was trimmed by 6 bases and the J gene end by 10 bases; junction bases not matched to a gene: 11. CDR3 size: 14 residues. The CDR3 DNA reads as TGTGCCAGCAGTATCCGACAGGGGTTTGGACCCCAGCATTTT. Its translation: CASSIRQGFGPQHF.